This is a list of T cell receptor beta chains from one sample in a study of cytomegalovirus exposure and HLA in healthy donors. Sequencing was performed with immunoSEQ multiplex PCR; in TCRdb, only in-frame clones are kept and a portion is missing. The sample lists 85,000 to 120,000 clones; approximately 80% were seen once. The sequencing input was PBMCs. All receptors come from a male donor in good health and CMV-seropositive. CDR3s include the opening cysteine and the closing phenylalanine or tryptophan. D genes are given only for firm matches. Size tells how often a clone was seen (once, few, many) or the class of an expanded clone, and some rows leave it out.

TRBJ2-5 | TRBD2 | TRBV27 | - | CASWTQKRELYQETQYF | TGTGCCAGCTGGACGCAGAAGCGGGAGTTGTACCAAGAGACCCAGTACTTC
TRBJ2-3 | TRBD1 | TRBV7-2 | - | CASSYDRGSSTDTQYF | TGTGCCAGCAGCTACGACAGGGGATCTAGCACAGATACGCAGTATTTT
TRBJ2-7 | TRBD1 | TRBV5-1 | - | CASSVDRRTSEQYF | TGCGCCAGCAGCGTGGACAGGCGGACCTCCGAGCAGTACTTC
TRBJ2-7 | - | TRBV5-5 | - | CASSSPGVPYEQYF | TGTGCCAGCAGCTCCCCAGGGGTCCCCTACGAGCAGTACTTC
TRBJ1-1 | - | TRBV2 | - | CARGEGEAFF | TGTGCCAGGGGGGAGGGGGAAGCTTTCTTT
TRBJ2-5 | - | TRBV5-1 | - | CASSLGTNQETQYF | TGCGCCAGCAGCTTGGGAACAAACCAAGAGACCCAGTACTTC
TRBJ1-2 | - | TRBV4-2 | - | CASSQDSAGYGYTF | TGTGCCAGCAGCCAAGATTCGGCGGGCTATGGCTACACCTTC
TRBJ2-1 | TRBD2 | TRBV7-2 | few | CASSLGRGSEQFF | TGTGCCAGCAGCCTGGGGCGGGGGAGTGAGCAGTTCTTC
TRBJ2-1 | TRBD2 | TRBV30 | - | CAQAGLAGVGQFF | TGTGCCCAGGCGGGACTAGCGGGAGTCGGGCAGTTCTTC
TRBJ2-1 | - | TRBV6-4 | few | CASSLSEYFYNEQFF | TGTGCCAGCAGTCTTAGCGAATACTTCTACAATGAGCAGTTCTTC
TRBJ2-5 | TRBD2 | TRBV28 | once | CASSPSGRVGETQYF | TGTGCCAGCAGCCCTAGCGGGAGGGTGGGAGAGACCCAGTACTTC
TRBJ2-7 | - | TRBV28 | few | CASSWVQGNGYEQYF | TGTGCCAGCAGTTGGGTACAGGGCAACGGTTACGAGCAGTACTTC
TRBJ2-3 | TRBD2 | TRBV5-1 | once | CASSLAGREGADTQYF | TGCGCCAGCAGCTTGGCCGGGCGGGAGGGGGCAGATACGCAGTATTTT
TRBJ2-1 | TRBD1 | TRBV5-6 | - | CASSLGDRSYNEQFF | TGTGCCAGCAGCTTGGGGGACAGGAGTTACAATGAGCAGTTCTTC
TRBJ2-6 | TRBD1 | TRBV27 | - | CASSVRGTNSGANVLTF | TGTGCCAGCAGCGTCAGGGGGACGAACTCTGGGGCCAACGTCCTGACTTTC
TRBJ1-2 | TRBD1 | TRBV7-8 | - | CASSLGNRGPKLYGYTF | TGTGCCAGCAGCTTAGGGAACAGGGGCCCCAAACTATATGGCTACACCTTC
TRBJ2-7 | TRBD1 | TRBV5-4 | - | CASSSRDRGAKEQYF | TGTGCCAGCAGCTCCAGGGACAGGGGAGCTAAAGAGCAGTACTTC
TRBJ1-2 | - | TRBV19 | - | CASSSEGTGGYTF | TGTGCCAGTAGTAGTGAGGGAACCGGTGGCTACACCTTC
TRBJ2-1 | - | TRBV5-1 | - | CASSSTEAYNEQFF | TGCGCCAGCAGCTCCACGGAGGCCTACAATGAGCAGTTCTTC
TRBJ2-7 | - | TRBV7-2 | - | CASSLGIAYEQYF | TGTGCCAGCAGCTTAGGCATAGCCTACGAGCAGTACTTC
TRBJ1-5 | - | TRBV28 | - | CASERGGSQPQHF | TGTGCCAGCGAAAGGGGGGGATCCCAGCCCCAGCATTTT
TRBJ2-7 | TRBD2 | TRBV18 | - | CASSPRTSGTYEQYF | TGTGCCAGCTCACCCCGGACTAGCGGAACCTACGAGCAGTACTTC
TRBJ2-4 | - | TRBV5-1 | - | CASSLAGQGSDIQYF | TGCGCCAGCAGCTTGGCCGGTCAGGGTTCGGACATTCAGTACTTC
TRBJ1-5 | - | TRBV5-6 | few | CASSLAGSQPQHF | TGTGCCAGCAGCTTGGCCGGGTCTCAGCCCCAGCATTTT
TRBJ2-7 | TRBD2 | TRBV5-4 | - | CASSLDRREGDEQYF | TGTGCCAGCAGCTTGGATCGGCGGGAGGGCGACGAGCAGTACTTC
TRBJ1-5 | - | TRBV6-5 | - | CASSTQARQPQHF | TGTGCCAGCAGTACCCAGGCTCGACAGCCCCAGCATTTT
TRBJ2-7 | TRBD1 | TRBV9 | - | CASSPEPGQGREQYF | TGTGCCAGCAGCCCAGAGCCGGGACAGGGGCGCGAGCAGTACTTC
TRBJ1-1 | - | TRBV18 | - | CASSPLQGNTEAFF | TGTGCCAGCTCACCTTTACAGGGAAACACTGAAGCTTTCTTT
TRBJ1-5 | - | TRBV4-1 | - | CASSSRFQGKSNQPQHF | TGCGCCAGCAGCTCCCGATTCCAGGGGAAGAGCAATCAGCCCCAGCATTTT